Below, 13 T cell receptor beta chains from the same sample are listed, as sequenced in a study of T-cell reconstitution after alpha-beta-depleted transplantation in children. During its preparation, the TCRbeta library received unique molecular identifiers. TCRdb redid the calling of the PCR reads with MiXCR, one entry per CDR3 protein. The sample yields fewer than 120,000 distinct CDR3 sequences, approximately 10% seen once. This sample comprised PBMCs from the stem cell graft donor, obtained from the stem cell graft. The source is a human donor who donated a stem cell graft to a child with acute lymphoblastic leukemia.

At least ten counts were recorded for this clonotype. CDR3 amino acids: CASSSPFARDRLNSPLHF. In nucleotides, the CDR3 is TGTGCCAGCAGTTCCCCGTTTGCCCGGGACAGACTCAATTCACCCCTCCACTTT. The chain has TRBV11-2 and TRBJ1-6; 7 bases map to TRBD1. Germline V gene data show CDR1 as SGHAT and CDR2 as FQNNGV. V shed 6 bases and J 7 bases; nucleotides not matched to a gene: 18. This CDR3 has 18 residues.

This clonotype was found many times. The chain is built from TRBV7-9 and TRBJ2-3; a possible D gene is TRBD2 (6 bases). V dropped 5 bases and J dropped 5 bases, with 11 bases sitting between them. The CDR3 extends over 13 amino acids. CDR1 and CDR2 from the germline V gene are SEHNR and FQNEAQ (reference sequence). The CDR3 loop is CASSDGSGDTQYF. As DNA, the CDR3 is TGTGCCAGCAGCGACGGGAGTGGAGATACGCAGTATTTT.

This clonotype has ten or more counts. CDR3 sequence: CASSPRTSGSTDTQYF. CDR3 bases: TGTGCCAGCAGCCCCAGGACTAGCGGGAGCACAGATACGCAGTATTTT. V gene TRBV7-8 combines with J gene TRBJ2-3; 11 nucleotides match TRBD2. CDR1 SGHVS and CDR2 FQNEAQ come from the germline V gene. Trimming cost V 5 bases and J 0 bases; bases outside gene matches: 4. This CDR3 comprises 16 residues.

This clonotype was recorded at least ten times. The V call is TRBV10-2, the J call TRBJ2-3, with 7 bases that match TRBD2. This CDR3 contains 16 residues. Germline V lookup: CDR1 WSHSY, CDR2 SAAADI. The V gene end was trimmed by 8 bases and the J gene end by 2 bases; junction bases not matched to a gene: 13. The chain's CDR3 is CASSPWVSGSTDTQYF. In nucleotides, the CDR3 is TGCGCCAGCTCCCCATGGGTTAGCGGGTCCACAGATACGCAGTATTTT.

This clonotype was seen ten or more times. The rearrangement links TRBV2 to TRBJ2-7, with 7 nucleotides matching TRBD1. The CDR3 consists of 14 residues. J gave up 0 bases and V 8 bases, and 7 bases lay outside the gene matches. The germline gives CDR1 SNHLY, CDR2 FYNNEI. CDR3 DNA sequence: TGTGCCAGCCTTTGGACAGGAGCCTCCTACGAGCAGTACTTC. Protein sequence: CASLWTGASYEQYF.

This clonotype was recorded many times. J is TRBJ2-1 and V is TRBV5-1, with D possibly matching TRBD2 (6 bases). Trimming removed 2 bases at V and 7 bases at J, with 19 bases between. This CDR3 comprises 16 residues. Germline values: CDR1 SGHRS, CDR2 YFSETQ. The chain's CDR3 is CASSLEGGYPRNEQFF. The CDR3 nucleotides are TGCGCCAGCAGCTTAGAGGGAGGCTACCCTCGGAATGAGCAGTTCTTC.

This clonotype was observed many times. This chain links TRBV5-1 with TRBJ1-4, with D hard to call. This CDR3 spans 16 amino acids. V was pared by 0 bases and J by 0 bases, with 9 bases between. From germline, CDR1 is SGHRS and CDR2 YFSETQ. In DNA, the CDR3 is TGCGCCAGCAGCTTGGACGGAATTGCAACTAATGAAAAACTGTTTTTT. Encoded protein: CASSLDGIATNEKLFF.

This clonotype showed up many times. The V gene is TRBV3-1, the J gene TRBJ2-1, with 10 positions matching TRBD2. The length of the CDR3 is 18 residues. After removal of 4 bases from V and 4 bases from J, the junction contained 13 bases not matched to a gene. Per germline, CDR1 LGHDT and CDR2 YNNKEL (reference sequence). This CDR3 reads CASSLSYRTSGLYNEQFF. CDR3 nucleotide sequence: TGTGCCAGCAGCCTCAGTTATCGGACTAGCGGTTTATACAATGAGCAGTTCTTC.

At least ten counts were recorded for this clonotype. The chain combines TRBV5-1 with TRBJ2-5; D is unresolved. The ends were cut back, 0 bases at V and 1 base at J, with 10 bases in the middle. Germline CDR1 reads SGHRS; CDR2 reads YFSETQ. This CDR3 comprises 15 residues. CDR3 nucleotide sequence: TGCGCCAGCAGCTTGGATGGGCCAGTCCAAGAGACCCAGTACTTC. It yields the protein CASSLDGPVQETQYF.

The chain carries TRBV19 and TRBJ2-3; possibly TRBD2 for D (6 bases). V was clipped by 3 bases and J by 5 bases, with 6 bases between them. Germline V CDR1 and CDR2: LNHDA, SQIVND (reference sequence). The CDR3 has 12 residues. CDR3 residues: CASSMGGDTQYF. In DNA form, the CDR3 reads TGTGCCAGTAGTATGGGGGGAGATACGCAGTATTTT.

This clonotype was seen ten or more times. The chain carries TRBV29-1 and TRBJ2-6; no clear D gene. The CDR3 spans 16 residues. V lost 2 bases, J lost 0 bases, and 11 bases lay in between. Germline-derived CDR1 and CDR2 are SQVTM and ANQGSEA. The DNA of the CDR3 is TGCAGCGTTGAAAACCTACGAGGCTCTGGGGCCAACGTCCTGACTTTC. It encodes CSVENLRGSGANVLTF.

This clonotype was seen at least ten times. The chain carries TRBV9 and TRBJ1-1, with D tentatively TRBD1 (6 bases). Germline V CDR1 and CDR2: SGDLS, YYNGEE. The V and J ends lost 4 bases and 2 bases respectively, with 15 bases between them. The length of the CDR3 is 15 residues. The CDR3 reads CASSSLDRLNTEAFF. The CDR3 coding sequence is TGTGCCAGCAGCTCGTTGGACAGACTAAACACTGAAGCTTTCTTT.

Here the CDR3 reads CASSYGTGGETQYF. The CDR3 DNA sequence: TGTGCCAGCAGCTACGGGACAGGTGGCGAGACCCAGTACTTC. This rearrangement joins TRBV5-4 to TRBJ2-5; TRBD1 agrees at 8 bases. The germline CDR1 and CDR2 sequences are SGHNT and YYREEE (reference sequence). Trimming cost V 3 bases and J 5 bases; bases outside gene matches: 6. The CDR3 loop spans 14 amino acids.